Sequencing of this T cell receptor beta chain was carried out in a study of blood T cell repertoires in COVID-19 (dated by TCRdb to 2018 to 2021). General notes on the study: Samples from collaborators originated in the United States, Italy and Spain and spanned both the acute and convalescent phases of COVID-19. The dataset comprised deeply sampled blood TCRbeta repertoires from subjects exposed to, actively infected with, or recovered from COVID-19. The repertoires were released in a freely available public database intended as a resource for research on the immune response to SARS-CoV-2. Where available, HLA class I and class II types were obtained from metadata supplied by the sample provider rather than from assay-based typing. A de-identified subject ID, COVID-19 status, age in years and sex were almost always included in the sample metadata. The material from the prospective study consisted of cDNA or gDNA derived from T cells, B-cell-depleted T cells, or PBMCs. The samples were drawn from the first 160 participants of the ongoing ImmuneRACE study and from 950 to 1,500 subjects provided by 6 global collaborators. The paper's findings and limits, for the study overall: The quantity of clinical and demographic metadata differed by source and by participant and was supplied without curation.

Each collaborating institution followed its own protocols to collect whole blood in K2EDTA tubes. For TCRbeta analysis, collaborator samples were shipped as frozen whole blood, as isolated PBMCs, or as DNA extracted from either sample type. CDR1 and CDR2 were assigned from the germline V gene as MNHEY and SVGAGI. Its CDR3 holds 11 amino acids, cysteine through phenylalanine. Only the CDR3 portion is preserved as DNA: 33 bases, with reading frame beginning at the first base. V was cut back by 7 bases and J by 8 bases, leaving a gap of 11 bases between them. Worth noting for this clone: This receptor's antigen is unknown. No per-base quality is available; no much larger clone lies one base away.

TCRbeta CDR3 regions were amplified from genomic DNA using the immunoSEQ Assay, a bias-controlled multiplex PCR. The paper's processing steps were these. Nucleated cell counts per sample were estimated from amplification of reference gene primers within the assay. To quantify the absolute abundance of each unique TCRbeta CDR3 rearrangement, sequence reads were collapsed and filtered. Productive Simpson clonality was computed per sample as the square root of Simpson's diversity index over productive rearrangements. TCRdb took this table from immuneACCESS and kept in-frame rearrangements with V and J called. Such tables lack part of the clones; where checked against another copy, unresolved V genes explain under half of the gap, and the rest is unexplained. V, J and clone size were drawn from that table, and D and trimming were deduced from the DNA. This sample is represented by fewer than 150,000 clones; around 64% of them were singletons. Approximately 0.79% of the sample is in the top ten clones.

The origin of this receptor is a human donor with acute or convalescent COVID-19. The donor label of this sample is uncertain. Here the chain combines TRBV6-5 and TRBJ1-2; D gene: possibly TRBD1, on 5 matching bases. Sequencing was carried out using peripheral blood. The bases read TGTGCCAGCACTCAGGGCGACGGCTACACCTTC. It specifies CASTQGDGYTF.